These 21 T cell receptor beta chains were all obtained from the same sample, sequenced in a study of blood T cell repertoires in COVID-19. Only in-frame clones appear in the TCRdb table, and some are missing; sequencing was by immunoSEQ multiplex PCR. Of some 150,000 clones in the sample, about 83% were seen once. Material: peripheral blood. The receptor source for this set is a middle-aged woman with acute or convalescent COVID-19.

This CDR3 is CASSYRASGGPNEQFF. DNA of the CDR3: TGTGCCAGCAGTTACCGGGCTAGCGGGGGACCCAATGAGCAGTTCTTC. The V gene is TRBV6-2 or TRBV6-3, the J gene TRBJ2-1, with 10 bases matching TRBD2. The V segment lost 2 bases and the J segment 6 bases; nucleotides outside the gene matches: 7. Germline V gene data show CDR1 as MNHEY and CDR2 as SVGEGT. The CDR3 is 16 amino acids.

The chain carries TRBV25-1 and TRBJ1-1; TRBD1 matches 7 bases. J gave up 4 bases and V 2 bases, and 7 bases lay outside the gene matches. The CDR3 contains 15 residues. Germline V CDR1 and CDR2: MGHDK, SYGVNS. CDR3 sequence: CASSETGTAGTEAFF. The CDR3 DNA reads TGTGCCAGCAGTGAAACCGGGACAGCGGGCACTGAAGCTTTCTTT.

The chain uses TRBV19 and TRBJ2-7; possible D gene TRBD1, 5 bases. Germline V gene lookup returns CDR1 LNHDA and CDR2 SQIVND (reference sequence). V lost 3 bases to trimming and J lost 3 bases, with 12 bases between them. The CDR3 sequence is 14 residues long. The CDR3 DNA sequence: TGTGCCAGTAGTATCTACAGCGACAGCTACGAGCAGTACTTC. Translated, it gives CASSIYSDSYEQYF.

The rearrangement joins TRBV7-8 to TRBJ1-6; 7 nucleotides line up with TRBD1. The germline gives CDR1 SGHVS, CDR2 FQNEAQ. This CDR3 region has 15 residues. The J segment lost 5 bases and the V segment lost 5 bases, leaving 6 bases of the junction unmatched. Written as DNA, the CDR3 is TGTGCCAGCAGCCAAACCACAGGGGATAATTCACCCCTCCACTTT. Protein: CASSQTTGDNSPLHF.

This sequence joins TRBV27 and TRBJ2-5, with 13 bases matching TRBD2. The CDR3 has 16 residues. V was pared by 5 bases and J by 1 base, with 4 bases of the junction left unmatched. Germline V gene lookup returns CDR1 MNHEY and CDR2 SMNVEV (reference sequence). The CDR3 coding sequence is TGTGCCAGCAGTCGAGGGACTAGCGGGACCCAAGAGACCCAGTACTTC. Its protein is CASSRGTSGTQETQYF.

The chain is built from TRBV19 and TRBJ2-2; the D is unclear. The CDR3 is made up of 13 amino acids. Germline V CDR1 and CDR2: LNHDA, SQIVND (reference sequence). Trimming removed 2 bases at V and 7 bases at J, with 8 bases between. The CDR3 coding sequence is TGTGCCAGTAGTATAAGCATCCTCGGGGAGCTGTTTTTT. As protein: CASSISILGELFF.

This chain joins TRBV28 and TRBJ1-1, with a possible D match to TRBD1 (5 bases). V was pared by 7 bases and J by 1 base, with 16 bases between. Germline CDR1 reads MDHEN; CDR2 reads SYDVKM. The CDR3 is 15 residues long. Written as DNA, the CDR3 is TGTGCCAGCATTCCTCCGGGACTCAGGAACACTGAAGCTTTCTTT. The encoded protein is CASIPPGLRNTEAFF.

The V call is TRBV27, the J call TRBJ2-7; the D gene is possibly TRBD2 (5 bases). Germline V gene data show CDR1 as MNHEY and CDR2 as SMNVEV (reference sequence). Trimming removed 2 bases from V and 4 bases from J, with 12 bases in between. This CDR3 has 14 amino acids. CDR3 loop: CASSLKEDLYEQYF. Here the CDR3 DNA reads TGTGCCAGCAGTTTAAAGGAGGATCTATACGAGCAGTACTTC.

This chain uses TRBV5-1 with TRBJ2-1; tentatively, D is TRBD2 (5 bases). There are 15 residues in the CDR3. Trimming pared 5 bases from V and 2 bases from J, leaving 14 bases between. Per germline, CDR1 SGHRS and CDR2 YFSETQ. The CDR3: CASRQDYGAYNEQFF. The DNA for the CDR3 is TGCGCCAGCAGACAAGACTATGGGGCCTACAATGAGCAGTTCTTC.

The chain couples TRBV5-5 to TRBJ2-7; 10 bases fit TRBD1. CDR3 length equals 14 residues. Per the germline V gene, CDR1 is SGHKS and CDR2 is YYEKEE (reference sequence). Trimming cost V 4 bases and J 3 bases; bases outside gene matches: 4. CDR3 protein: CASSQGQGNYEQYF. In nucleotides, the CDR3 is TGTGCCAGCAGCCAGGGACAGGGGAACTACGAGCAGTACTTC. The full variable domain, with the rest looked up from reference TRBV5-5 and TRBJ2-7, is DAGVTQSPTHLIKTRGQQVTLRCSPISGHKSVSWYQQVLGQGPQFIFQYYEKEERGRGNFPDRFSARQFPNYSSELNVNALLLGDSALYLCASSQGQGNYEQYFGPGTRLTVT.

In this sample, this clone turned up once. J is TRBJ1-3 and V is TRBV6-5, with a tentative D call TRBD1 (6 bases). The CDR3 covers 16 residues. Trimming stripped 0 bases from V and 4 bases from J, with 13 bases between. The germline V gene encodes CDR1 MNHEY and CDR2 SVGAGI. The CDR3 nucleotides are TGTGCCAGCAGTTACTCACGAGGGGGATCCGGAAACACCATATATTTT. Translation gives CASSYSRGGSGNTIYF.

The rearrangement joins TRBV7-9 to TRBJ1-2; tentatively, D is TRBD1 (6 bases). CDR1 and CDR2 (germline): SEHNR, FQNEAQ (reference sequence). This CDR3 comprises 14 residues. V lost 5 bases, J lost 7 bases, and 17 bases lay in between. CDR3 protein: CASSHRDMITGYTF. As DNA, the CDR3 is TGTGCCAGCAGCCATAGGGACATGATTACTGGCTACACCTTC.

The chain employs TRBV10-3 and TRBJ1-2, with 9 bases matching TRBD1. The CDR3 is made up of 15 amino acids. V was clipped by 6 bases and J by 3 bases; unmatched bases: 8. Germline V gene lookup returns CDR1 ENHRY and CDR2 SYGVKD. Here the CDR3 reads CAISRGTGLDYGYTF. Here the CDR3 DNA reads TGTGCCATCAGCCGCGGGACAGGGCTTGACTATGGCTACACCTTC.

The J gene is TRBJ1-1, the V gene TRBV18; possibly TRBD1 for D (6 bases). The CDR3 is 17 residues long. Germline lookup yields CDR1 KGHSH and CDR2 LQKENI. Trimming shortened V by 1 base and J by 0 bases, and 15 bases separated the two germline ends. The CDR3 loop is CASSPRRETGLNTEAFF. For the CDR3, the DNA is TGTGCCAGCTCACCACGCAGAGAGACAGGCTTGAACACTGAAGCTTTCTTT.

This clone has only a few counts. The chain couples TRBV30 to TRBJ2-3; possible D gene TRBD2, 5 bases. The germline gives CDR1 GTSNPN, CDR2 SVGIG (reference sequence). The CDR3 consists of 13 residues. Trimming took 5 bases from V and 0 from J, leaving 9 bases between them. The CDR3 DNA reads as TGTGCCTGGGCCACGGGGAGCACAGATACGCAGTATTTT. Translated: CAWATGSTDTQYF.

This chain uses TRBV19 with TRBJ2-3; 8 bases agree with TRBD1. This CDR3 region has 15 residues. The germline V gene has CDR1 LNHDA and CDR2 SQIVND (reference sequence). V lost 3 bases, J lost 4 bases, and 6 bases stayed unmatched. This CDR3 is CASSIGPGGPDTQYF. The CDR3 region has the DNA TGTGCCAGTAGTATTGGGCCAGGGGGCCCAGATACGCAGTATTTT.

The V gene is TRBV10-3, the J gene TRBJ1-2, with TRBD1 identical over 7 bases. The CDR3 sequence is 13 residues long. The germline V gene has CDR1 ENHRY and CDR2 SYGVKD. After removal of 2 bases from V and 6 bases from J, the junction contained 3 bases not matched to a gene. CDR3 residues: CAISERGTDGYTF. For the CDR3, the DNA is TGTGCCATCAGTGAGAGGGGGACAGATGGCTACACCTTC.

V usage is TRBV6-5 and J usage is TRBJ1-5; a weak D match, TRBD1 (6 bases). V dropped 4 bases and J dropped 1 base, with 14 bases sitting between them. The germline V gene has CDR1 MNHEY and CDR2 SVGAGI. The CDR3 totals 16 residues. DNA of the CDR3: TGTGCCAGCAGTTCGACGACAGGTTCAAGCAATCAGCCCCAGCATTTT. It translates to CASSSTTGSSNQPQHF.

The chain combines TRBV5-8 with TRBJ2-6; tentatively, D is TRBD1 (6 bases). V was cut by 0 bases and J by 0 bases, with 7 bases left in between. This CDR3 region has 16 residues. Per the germline V gene, CDR1 is SGHTS and CDR2 is YDEGEE. CDR3 in amino acids: CASSLARGSGANVLTF. CDR3 coding DNA: TGTGCCAGCAGCTTGGCCAGGGGCTCTGGGGCCAACGTCCTGACTTTC.

The chain carries TRBV7-3 and TRBJ2-3; 8 bases match TRBD2. The CDR3 extends over 16 amino acids. With 3 bases clipped from V and 0 bases from J, the junction kept 5 bases outside the gene matches. CDR1 and CDR2 from the germline V gene are SGHTA and FQGTGA. The CDR3, as DNA: TGTGCCAGCAGCTTCCTCCCTAGCGGGAGCACAGATACGCAGTATTTT. This codes for CASSFLPSGSTDTQYF.

This sequence joins TRBV11-3 and TRBJ1-1, with D uncertain. This CDR3 has 14 residues. V was cut by 7 bases and J by 1 base, with 13 bases left in between. Germline loops: CDR1 SGHNT, CDR2 YENEEA. The CDR3 spells CASKQSFSNTEAFF. The CDR3 DNA sequence: TGTGCCAGCAAGCAATCCTTTTCGAACACTGAAGCTTTCTTT.